What follows are 18 T cell receptor beta chains derived from one specimen sequenced in a study of OX40 agonist ivuxolimab in advanced cancers. Libraries were prepared by immunoSEQ multiplex PCR; TCRdb keeps only in-frame clonotypes and omits some of them. Of about 49,000 clones in the sample, about 86% were seen once. The specimen was CD4+ or CD8+ T cells sorted from blood, collected in a trial of the OX40 agonist ivuxolimab. These receptors all stem from an adult with an advanced solid tumor such as melanoma, head and neck, liver or kidney cancer.

CDR3 nucleotide sequence: TGTGCCAGTAGTATTTATCTCGCAAACTATGGCTACACCTTC. Amino acids: CASSIYLANYGYTF. The chain employs TRBV19 and TRBJ1-2, with D uncertain. The germline CDR1 and CDR2 sequences are LNHDA and SQIVND (reference sequence). With 3 bases removed from V and 2 bases from J, the gap between germline ends came to 10 bases. The CDR3 is 14 amino acids.

V usage is TRBV28 and J usage is TRBJ2-7; 8 positions agree with TRBD1. After removal of 5 bases from V and 2 bases from J, the junction contained 2 bases not matched to a gene. Germline values: CDR1 MDHEN, CDR2 SYDVKM. There are 13 residues in the CDR3. CDR3 DNA sequence: TGTGCCAGCAGTACGGACAGGGCCTACGAGCAGTACGTC. Translated: CASSTDRAYEQYV.

This chain uses TRBV2 with TRBJ2-7; D is unclear. CDR3 length: 14 residues. The germline V gene encodes CDR1 SNHLY and CDR2 FYNNEI. Trimming took off 1 base at V and 3 bases at J, with 10 bases between the two ends. CDR3 in DNA: TGTGCCAGCAGTGAAGGGCGACTGGGCTACGAGCAGTACTTC. The encoded protein is CASSEGRLGYEQYF.

In regard to this clone: This sample includes further DNA sequences coding for the same CDR3. The chain uses TRBV4-3 and TRBJ1-3; D gene unclear. Germline V gene sequence: CDR1 LGHNA, CDR2 YSLEER. Trimming removed 0 bases at V and 4 bases at J, with 4 bases between. The CDR3 totals 13 residues. The CDR3 is CASSQDWGNTIYF. CDR3 in DNA: TGCGCCAGCAGCCAAGATTGGGGAAACACCATATATTTT.

The chain recombines TRBV9 with TRBJ2-2; D gene unclear. V was cut by 0 bases and J by 4 bases, with 4 bases left in between. Germline CDR1 is SGDLS and CDR2 is YYNGEE. This CDR3 comprises 13 residues. In DNA, the CDR3 is TGTGCCAGCAGCGTAGCTACCACCGGGGAGCTGTTTTTT. Translation gives CASSVATTGELFF.

This clone was seen just once. The chain joins TRBV9 to TRBJ1-5; 8 nucleotides agree with TRBD1. Germline CDR1 is SGDLS and CDR2 is YYNGEE. The junction had 8 bases not matched to a gene; V was cut back by 2 bases and J by 7 bases. CDR3 length: 15 residues. The CDR3 here is CASSVGRGLEQPQHF. The CDR3 DNA sequence: TGTGCCAGCAGCGTCGGCAGGGGGCTCGAACAGCCCCAGCATTTT.

Remarks on this clone: This probably arose from a read error, given a far larger clone one base away. The V gene is TRBV30, the J gene TRBJ2-7; TRBD1 matches at 8 bases. This CDR3 has 14 amino acids. Germline assignment: CDR1 GTSNPN and CDR2 SVGIG (reference sequence). With 5 bases clipped from V and 1 base from J, the junction kept 7 bases outside the gene matches. CDR3 protein: CAWGERTGSYEQYF. The CDR3 DNA reads as TGTGCCTGGGGGGAGAGGACAGGGTCCTACGAGCAGTACTTC.

The chain recombines TRBV5-8 with TRBJ1-5, with D possibly TRBD1 on 5 matching bases. Trimming removed 6 bases at V and 5 bases at J, with 15 bases between. This CDR3 region has 14 residues. Germline V gives CDR1 SGHTS, CDR2 YDEGEE. The CDR3: CASNRRELDQPQHF. As DNA, the CDR3 is TGTGCCAGCAACCGCAGGGAGTTGGATCAGCCCCAGCATTTT.

The rearrangement joins TRBV10-2 to TRBJ1-2; no reliable D call. This CDR3 comprises 16 residues. Trimming left V 0 bases short and J 4 bases short, with 15 bases between. Germline V gives CDR1 WSHSY, CDR2 SAAADI. The CDR3 is CASSESRPGTIYGYTF. CDR3 in DNA: TGCGCCAGCAGTGAGTCACGGCCAGGTACCATCTATGGCTACACCTTC.

This chain links TRBV6-1 with TRBJ1-2; D ambiguous. Trimming removed 3 bases from V and 6 bases from J, with 17 bases in between. The CDR3 has 15 amino acids. CDR1 and CDR2 from the germline V gene are MNHNS and SASEGT. CDR3 nucleotide sequence: TGTGCCAGCAGTGACGCGGGATGGAGTCTCGATGGCTACACCTTC. Translated: CASSDAGWSLDGYTF.

The rearrangement uses TRBV27 and TRBJ2-3; the match to TRBD2 covers 8 bases. The V segment lost 1 base and the J segment 2 bases; nucleotides outside the gene matches: 5. This CDR3 region has 16 residues. The germline gives CDR1 MNHEY, CDR2 SMNVEV (reference sequence). CDR3 DNA: TGTGCCAGCAGTTTATTAGCGGGATCCTTCACAGATACGCAGTATTTT. Protein: CASSLLAGSFTDTQYF.

The V gene is TRBV6-5, the J gene TRBJ1-5; D not certain. V was trimmed by 6 bases and J by 3 bases, leaving 12 bases between them. Looked up from germline, CDR1 is MNHEY and CDR2 is SVGAGI. This CDR3 spans 14 amino acids. The DNA for the CDR3 is TGTGCCAGCAGCCTTATAGAATACAATCAGCCCCAGCATTTT. It encodes CASSLIEYNQPQHF.

Worth noting for this clone: The germline gene is not matched at one end of the junction; a read error may be the cause. The chain has TRBV5-3 and TRBJ1-2; D is undetermined. TRBV5-3 is an ORF, with its function uncertain. The CDR3 spans 11 residues. CDR3: CASSLGYGYTF. In DNA, the CDR3 is TGTGCCAGCAGCTTGGGTTATGGCTACACCTTC.

The chain couples TRBV5-6 to TRBJ1-6, with TRBD1 as a possible D gene (5 bases). Trimming pared 0 bases from V and 8 bases from J, leaving 12 bases between. Germline V gives CDR1 SGHDT, CDR2 YYEEEE. The CDR3 spans 15 residues. The CDR3 spells CASSLGGNRDSPLHF. CDR3 coding DNA: TGTGCCAGCAGCTTGGGGGGGAACAGAGATTCACCCCTCCACTTT.

The rearrangement links TRBV6-5 to TRBJ1-3; D remains ambiguous. The CDR3 extends over 13 amino acids. Trimming pared 6 bases from V and 3 bases from J, leaving 9 bases between. The V gene's germline CDR1 is MNHEY and CDR2 SVGAGI. This chain's CDR3 is CASSPGYGNTIYF. The CDR3 DNA is TGTGCCAGCAGCCCGGGTTATGGAAACACCATATATTTT.

This sequence joins TRBV2 and TRBJ1-5; unclear D gene. The germline V gene has CDR1 SNHLY and CDR2 FYNNEI. This CDR3 is built from 12 residues. The V end lost 8 bases, the J end lost 9 bases, and 14 bases lay between the germline ends. CDR3 in amino acids: CASATGLPPQHF. The CDR3 nucleotides are TGTGCCAGCGCGACGGGTTTACCGCCCCAGCATTTT.

V gene TRBV5-1 combines with J gene TRBJ1-2, with TRBD1 matching over 7 bases. V was clipped by 4 bases and J by 2 bases; unmatched bases: 14. The CDR3 consists of 17 residues. In germline, CDR1 is SGHRS, CDR2 YFSETQ. The CDR3 DNA follows: TGCGCCAGCAGCCTGACTTCCGGGACAGCTGACAACTATGGCTACACCTTC. Amino acid sequence: CASSLTSGTADNYGYTF. Looking up the rest from reference TRBV5-1 and TRBJ1-2 gives the full variable domain: KAGVTQTPRYLIKTRGQQVTLSCSPISGHRSVSWYQQTPGQGLQFLFEYFSETQRNKGNFPGRFSGRQFSNSRSEMNVSTLELGDSALYLCASSLTSGTADNYGYTFGSGTRLTVV.

This clone was seen a handful of times. The V gene is TRBV7-9, the J gene TRBJ2-7; tentatively, D is TRBD1 (5 bases). CDR1 and CDR2 from the germline V gene are SEHNR and FQNEAQ (reference sequence). The germline V and J ends were trimmed by 5 bases and 4 bases, with 9 bases remaining between them. The length of the CDR3 is 12 residues. The CDR3 loop reads CASSTDMYEQYF. The CDR3 DNA is TGTGCCAGCAGCACGGACATGTACGAGCAGTACTTC.